The 31 T cell receptor beta chains in this list originate from one sample, sequenced in a study of blood T cell repertoires in COVID-19. Here immunoSEQ multiplex PCR was the method, and the copy in TCRdb shows in-frame clones only, minus some. Here the sample spans 100,000 to 150,000 clones, 90% being singletons. The sequenced sample consisted of peripheral blood. Receptor source: a man aged 55 to 69 with COVID-19, enrolled during active disease.

The CDR3 DNA reads TGTGCCAGCTCACCGGGCAGGGGGCAAGAGACCCAGTACTTC. Its translation: CASSPGRGQETQYF. This chain joins TRBV18 and TRBJ2-5; 7 nucleotides agree with TRBD1. Trimming removed 3 bases from V and 2 bases from J; junction bases left unmatched: 3. The CDR3 totals 14 residues. Looked up from germline, CDR1 is KGHSH and CDR2 is LQKENI.

This rearrangement joins TRBV3-1 (or the pseudogene TRBV3-2) to TRBJ1-2, with a tentative D call TRBD1 (5 bases). The CDR3 totals 13 residues. CDR1 and CDR2 (germline): LGHDT, YNNKEL (reference sequence). With 4 bases removed from V and 4 bases from J, the gap between germline ends came to 10 bases. CDR3 loop: CASSLGAIYGYTF. CDR3 in DNA: TGTGCCAGCAGCCTAGGGGCCATCTATGGCTACACCTTC.

This clone has a single count. V and J are TRBV11-2 and TRBJ1-4, with D uncertain. This CDR3 has 14 amino acids. V lost 5 bases and J 1 base, leaving 8 bases between the germline ends. Germline V CDR1 and CDR2: SGHAT, FQNNGV. Here the CDR3 DNA reads TGTGCCAGCAGCGCAGGCGTAACTAATGAAAAACTGTTTTTT. Protein: CASSAGVTNEKLFF.

This chain connects TRBV11-1 to TRBJ2-2; D call uncertain. Between the trimmed V and J ends, which lost 6 bases and 6 bases, there was a span of 11 bases. The germline V gene has CDR1 SGHAT and CDR2 FQDESV (reference sequence). The CDR3 spans 13 residues. CDR3 coding DNA: TGTGCCAGCAGATCGGGTACCCCCGGGGAGCTGTTTTTT. Protein sequence: CASRSGTPGELFF.

The table lists this clone with a count of one. This chain connects TRBV2 to TRBJ1-2; D call uncertain. CDR3 length: 14 amino acids. The V gene's germline CDR1 is SNHLY and CDR2 FYNNEI. The germline V and J ends were trimmed by 8 bases and 3 bases, with 16 bases remaining between them. The CDR3 is CASRPAGNHYGYTF. The CDR3 DNA reads as TGTGCCAGCCGCCCAGCCGGGAACCACTATGGCTACACCTTC.

This rearrangement joins TRBV5-6 to TRBJ1-2; 11 nucleotides align to TRBD1. Germline V lookup: CDR1 SGHDT, CDR2 YYEEEE. The CDR3 spans 17 residues. V lost 3 bases, J lost 1 base, and 8 bases stayed unmatched. The CDR3 is CASSSPGGTGGNYGYTF. CDR3 nucleotide sequence: TGTGCCAGCAGCTCCCCCGGGGGGACAGGGGGTAACTATGGCTACACCTTC.

The V and J genes are TRBV19 and TRBJ1-2; 7 nucleotides match TRBD1. The germline V gene has CDR1 LNHDA and CDR2 SQIVND (reference sequence). With 6 bases clipped from V and 6 bases from J, the junction kept 4 bases outside the gene matches. The CDR3 sequence is 12 residues long. CDR3: CASRTGIDGYTF. CDR3 DNA sequence: TGTGCCAGTAGGACAGGGATCGATGGCTACACCTTC.

The CDR3 is CASSFGGREEKTQYF. The CDR3 DNA follows: TGTGCCAGCAGCTTCGGCGGGAGGGAGGAGAAGACCCAGTACTTC. V usage is TRBV11-3 and J usage is TRBJ2-5; 9 nucleotides line up with TRBD2. The germline CDR1 and CDR2 sequences are SGHNT and YENEEA. This CDR3 spans 15 amino acids. The trim removed 3 bases at V and 6 bases at J, leaving 8 bases unmatched.

The chain couples TRBV7-2 to TRBJ2-2, with no clear D. CDR3 length equals 15 residues. CDR1 is SGHTA and CDR2 is FQGNSA in the germline V gene. V gave up 5 bases and J gave up 0 bases, with 10 bases separating them. CDR3 bases: TGTGCCAGCAGCGTACTGACAACGAACACCGGGGAGCTGTTTTTT. Translated, it gives CASSVLTTNTGELFF.

This clone was found a few times. Other DNA sequences in this specimen translate into the identical CDR3. The chain recombines TRBV6-6 with TRBJ2-5, with TRBD2 matching 7 bases. Germline assignment: CDR1 MNHNY and CDR2 SVGAGI (reference sequence). The V and J ends lost 0 bases and 3 bases, in that order; junction bases with no gene match: 4. The CDR3 is 15 amino acids. The CDR3 here is CASSYSGAGEETQYF. The CDR3, as DNA: TGTGCCAGCAGTTACTCGGGTGCGGGAGAAGAGACCCAGTACTTC.

V is TRBV30 and J is TRBJ1-5; TRBD1 matches 7 bases. The CDR3 contains 14 residues. Germline V lookup: CDR1 GTSNPN, CDR2 SVGIG (reference sequence). J was trimmed by 6 bases and V by 2 bases; bases with no gene match: 7. The CDR3 DNA reads TGTGCCTGGAGTATAGGGACAGTCGGTCAGCCCCAGCATTTT. It codes for CAWSIGTVGQPQHF.

This clone appeared once. The chain recombines TRBV15 with TRBJ1-4; D gene unclear. Germline V gene data show CDR1 as LNHNV and CDR2 as YYDKDF (reference sequence). Trimming shortened V by 0 bases and J by 0 bases, and 14 bases separated the two germline ends. This CDR3 spans 18 amino acids. CDR3 residues: CATSRDARFYATNEKLFF. For the CDR3, the DNA is TGTGCCACCAGCAGAGATGCGAGGTTCTACGCAACTAATGAAAAACTGTTTTTT.

This chain uses TRBV7-6 with TRBJ2-7; D might be TRBD2 (6 bases). The V and J ends lost 3 bases and 3 bases respectively, with 18 bases between them. Germline-derived CDR1 and CDR2 are SGHVS and FNYEAQ. The CDR3 runs to 16 residues. The chain's CDR3 is CASSFKPGLRNYEQYF. CDR3 in DNA: TGTGCCAGCAGCTTTAAACCGGGACTCCGGAACTACGAGCAGTACTTC.

This rearrangement joins TRBV2 to TRBJ1-2, with TRBD1 matching 10 bases. CDR1 is SNHLY and CDR2 is FYNNEI in the germline V gene. This CDR3 comprises 17 residues. Trimming took 5 bases from V and 4 from J; bases not matched to a gene: 13. The CDR3, as DNA: TGTGCCAGCAGTCGTCGGGACAGGGGCCACCTATTCTATGGCTACACCTTC. It is translated as CASSRRDRGHLFYGYTF.

The V and J genes are TRBV10-3 and TRBJ2-1; 9 bases fit TRBD2. The CDR3 loop spans 15 amino acids. Germline V CDR1 and CDR2: ENHRY, SYGVKD. The V and J ends lost 4 bases and 7 bases, in that order; junction bases with no gene match: 8. In DNA form, the CDR3 reads TGTGCCATCAGTGCCCTAGCGGGACAAGGGAATGAGCAGTTCTTC. Protein sequence: CAISALAGQGNEQFF.

V and J are TRBV19 and TRBJ1-6, with a weak D call TRBD1 (5 bases). CDR3 size: 14 residues. CDR1 is LNHDA and CDR2 is SQIVND in the germline V gene (reference sequence). With 7 bases removed from V and 9 bases from J, the gap between germline ends came to 16 bases. The CDR3 spells CASTQSRVRSPLHF. The CDR3 region has the DNA TGTGCCAGTACCCAATCCAGGGTGCGTTCACCCCTCCACTTT.

CDR3 sequence (DNA): TGCGCCAGCAGCCAAGAAGGAGGTCTAGCGGGAGAATTCTATGAGCAGTTCTTC. It yields the protein CASSQEGGLAGEFYEQFF. This chain uses TRBV4-3 with TRBJ2-1, with 10 nucleotides matching TRBD2. CDR3 length: 18 residues. The V gene's germline CDR1 is LGHNA and CDR2 YSLEER. V lost 0 bases and J lost 8; bases outside the gene matches: 13.

V and J are TRBV7-3 and TRBJ2-2; D might be TRBD2 (5 bases). Trimming took 3 bases from V and 4 from J, leaving 15 bases between them. CDR1 and CDR2 from the germline V gene are SGHTA and FQGTGA. This CDR3 is 16 amino acids long. CDR3 nucleotide sequence: TGTGCCAGCAGCTTCCCGGGCAGCGGCGGCACCGGGGAGCTGTTTTTT. Translating gives CASSFPGSGGTGELFF.

V and J are TRBV7-3 and TRBJ2-1, with 8 nucleotides matching TRBD1. The CDR3 runs to 17 residues. V was pared by 0 bases and J by 3 bases, with 7 bases of the junction left unmatched. CDR1 SGHTA and CDR2 FQGTGA come from the germline V gene. CDR3 nucleotide sequence: TGTGCCAGCAGCTTAACTGGAGGGACAGGAGTCTACAATGAGCAGTTCTTC. Translating it yields CASSLTGGTGVYNEQFF.

CDR3 sequence (DNA): TGTGCCAGAAGCTGCGGACTAGCGGGAGGGAACAATGAGCAGTTCTTC. Translation: CARSCGLAGGNNEQFF. The chain is built from TRBV5-3 and TRBJ2-1; 15 bases match TRBD2. TRBV5-3 is known as an ORF, though its function is uncertain. With 3 bases clipped from V and 5 bases from J, the junction kept 3 bases outside the gene matches. This CDR3 is 16 amino acids long.

V and J are TRBV4-1 and TRBJ2-1; 7 nucleotides match TRBD2. The CDR3 sequence is 16 residues long. Germline CDR1 and CDR2: MGHRA and YSYEKL. J gave up 3 bases and V 1 base, and 6 bases lay outside the gene matches. Written as DNA, the CDR3 is TGCGCCAGCAGCCAAGTGGAGCGGGGCTTCTACAATGAGCAGTTCTTC. Protein sequence: CASSQVERGFYNEQFF.

The chain uses TRBV2 and TRBJ1-4, with a possible D match to TRBD1 (6 bases). With 7 bases removed from V and 8 bases from J, the gap between germline ends came to 14 bases. Per germline, CDR1 SNHLY and CDR2 FYNNEI. This CDR3 region has 13 residues. The CDR3 region is CASKGGWGEKLFF. Written as DNA, the CDR3 is TGTGCCAGCAAAGGGGGTTGGGGAGAAAAACTGTTTTTT. Based on the CDR3 plus reference TRBV2 and TRBJ1-4, the full variable domain is EPEVTQTPSHQVTQMGQEVILRCVPISNHLYFYWYRQILGQKVEFLVSFYNNEISEKSEIFDDQFSVERPDGSNFTLKIRSTKLEDSAMYFCASKGGWGEKLFFGSGTQLSVL.

The chain employs TRBV11-3 and TRBJ2-7; TRBD2 agrees at 7 bases. The CDR3 is made up of 12 amino acids. The J segment lost 1 base and the V segment lost 7 bases, leaving 1 base of the junction unmatched. The germline V gene encodes CDR1 SGHNT and CDR2 YENEEA. This CDR3 reads CASMGGSYEQYF. Written as DNA, the CDR3 is TGTGCCAGCATGGGAGGGTCCTACGAGCAGTACTTC.

This clone came up once. J is TRBJ2-5 and V is TRBV7-9; 11 positions agree with TRBD1. The CDR3 extends over 16 amino acids. Germline V gene data show CDR1 as SEHNR and CDR2 as FQNEAQ (reference sequence). Trimming at V came to 4 bases and at J to 5 bases, leaving 9 bases not matched to a gene. The CDR3 bases are TGTGCCAGCAGCTGGGGACAGGGGGGGATGATGGAGACCCAGTACTTC. Amino acid sequence: CASSWGQGGMMETQYF.

The V gene is TRBV19, the J gene TRBJ2-7; D unresolved. In germline, CDR1 is LNHDA, CDR2 SQIVND (reference sequence). The CDR3 is made up of 12 amino acids. Trimming took 5 bases from V and 2 from J, leaving 7 bases between them. CDR3 nucleotide sequence: TGTGCCAGTAGTGATGAGCCCTACGAGCAGTACTTC. Protein product: CASSDEPYEQYF.

This clone was picked up one time. The rearrangement joins TRBV19 to TRBJ2-7; TRBD1 might be the D (6 bases). The CDR3 consists of 14 residues. Germline V gene lookup returns CDR1 LNHDA and CDR2 SQIVND (reference sequence). V was trimmed by 3 bases and J by 2 bases, leaving 11 bases between them. Written as DNA, the CDR3 is TGTGCCAGTAGTATTCGGGACATCCCCTACGAGCAGTACTTC. Its protein product is CASSIRDIPYEQYF.

The chain has TRBV15 and TRBJ2-1; 14 nucleotides align to TRBD2. Trimming took 5 bases from V and 4 from J; bases not matched to a gene: 7. The CDR3 consists of 17 residues. CDR1 and CDR2 from the germline V gene are LNHNV and YYDKDF (reference sequence). CDR3 sequence reads: CATSWETSGRAYNEQFF. In nucleotides, the CDR3 is TGTGCCACCAGCTGGGAGACTAGCGGGAGGGCATACAATGAGCAGTTCTTC.

The chain links TRBV5-1 to TRBJ1-2; D is perhaps TRBD1 (6 bases). The germline CDR1 and CDR2 sequences are SGHRS and YFSETQ. V lost 4 bases to trimming and J lost 8 bases, with 15 bases between them. This CDR3 has 13 amino acids. CDR3 sequence reads: CASSHGQNGGYTF. In DNA form, the CDR3 reads TGCGCCAGCAGCCACGGACAGAATGGGGGCTACACCTTC.

The chain couples TRBV18 to TRBJ2-7; a weak D match, TRBD1 (5 bases). CDR1 is KGHSH and CDR2 is LQKENI in the germline V gene. V gave up 5 bases and J gave up 2 bases, with 16 bases separating them. This CDR3 has 15 amino acids. CDR3 loop: CASSASADNTYEQYF. CDR3 in DNA: TGTGCCAGCTCAGCCTCGGCGGACAATACCTACGAGCAGTACTTC.

This clone was counted a few times. CDR3 amino acids: CASTSDSYNEQFF. CDR3 bases: TGTGCCAGTACCTCGGACAGTTACAATGAGCAGTTCTTC. The rearrangement uses TRBV19 and TRBJ2-1; D might be TRBD1 (6 bases). The CDR3 totals 13 residues. Germline V lookup: CDR1 LNHDA, CDR2 SQIVND (reference sequence). The V end lost 7 bases, the J end lost 4 bases, and 11 bases lay between the germline ends.

The gene calls are TRBV7-9 and TRBJ2-1; D remains ambiguous. V lost 7 bases and J lost 7, with 11 bases in between. The CDR3 extends over 12 amino acids. Germline V CDR1 and CDR2: SEHNR, FQNEAQ (reference sequence). As DNA, the CDR3 is TGTGCCAGCACCCTAAGGAGAAATGAGCAGTTCTTC. Amino acids: CASTLRRNEQFF.